Below are 15 T cell receptor beta chains sequenced from a single sample in a study of cytomegalovirus exposure and HLA in healthy donors. Vbeta (60) and Jbeta (13) primers were used in the PCR. Generated by immunoSEQ multiplex PCR, the TCRdb table keeps only in-frame clones and is missing some. The repertoire consists of 150,000 to 200,000 clones, with approximately 82% occurring once and the leading ten covering about 1.7%. Sequencing input: PBMCs. These receptor sequences come from a middle-aged man in good health and CMV-seropositive.

This chain uses TRBV5-6 with TRBJ1-3, with D perhaps matching TRBD1 (6 bases). Germline CDR1 and CDR2: SGHDT and YYEEEE. Trimming stripped 4 bases from V and 2 bases from J, with 16 bases between. The CDR3 runs 16 residues. The CDR3, as DNA: TGTGCCAGCAGCCTGGGTAGATGGACAGCTGGAAACACCATATATTTT. It codes for CASSLGRWTAGNTIYF.

The J gene is TRBJ2-7, the V gene TRBV7-9; D is possibly TRBD1 (5 bases). This CDR3 contains 15 residues. Trimming took off 1 base at V and 4 bases at J, with 14 bases between the two ends. Germline assignment: CDR1 SEHNR and CDR2 FQNEAQ (reference sequence). CDR3 sequence reads: CASSLVVGQTYEQYF. The CDR3 nucleotides are TGTGCCAGCAGCTTAGTGGTCGGACAAACTTACGAGCAGTACTTC.

This chain joins TRBV6-5 and TRBJ1-1; the match to TRBD1 covers 7 bases. Trimming cost V 4 bases and J 1 base; bases outside gene matches: 6. This CDR3 has 15 amino acids. Germline CDR1 reads MNHEY; CDR2 reads SVGAGI. This CDR3 is CASSFMDRRNTEAFF. The CDR3 DNA reads as TGTGCCAGCAGTTTCATGGACAGGAGGAACACTGAAGCTTTCTTT.

V gene TRBV11-2 combines with J gene TRBJ2-3, with 10 bases lining up with TRBD2. Germline assignment: CDR1 SGHAT and CDR2 FQNNGV. Losses at the gene ends were 2 bases for V and 5 bases for J; bases not matched to a gene: 7. The CDR3 is 16 amino acids. In DNA form, the CDR3 reads TGTGCCAGCAGCTTACGCCTAGCGGGAGATTTAGATACGCAGTATTTT. This translates into CASSLRLAGDLDTQYF.

V usage is TRBV11-3 and J usage is TRBJ2-7; D gene uncertain. The CDR3 consists of 13 residues. The V gene's germline CDR1 is SGHNT and CDR2 YENEEA. The V and J ends lost 0 bases and 3 bases respectively, with 6 bases between them. The CDR3 DNA reads TGTGCCAGCAGCTTAGAGTACGGCTACGAGCAGTACTTC. It encodes CASSLEYGYEQYF.

V usage is TRBV5-1 and J usage is TRBJ2-5, with D unresolved. V was clipped by 2 bases and J by 11 bases, with 16 bases between them. CDR3 length: 13 amino acids. The germline V gene has CDR1 SGHRS and CDR2 YFSETQ. This CDR3 reads CASSFSEDSEQYF. The DNA of the CDR3 is TGCGCCAGCAGCTTTTCCGAAGATTCTGAGCAGTACTTC.

This clone was picked up one time. V gene TRBV7-3 combines with J gene TRBJ2-1, with D perhaps TRBD2 (6 bases). With 8 bases removed from V and 0 bases from J, the gap between germline ends came to 17 bases. This CDR3 is built from 16 residues. In germline, CDR1 is SGHTA, CDR2 FQGTGA. CDR3 loop: CASSEDGGSSYNEQFF. The CDR3 DNA sequence: TGTGCCAGCTCGGAGGACGGGGGAAGCTCCTACAATGAGCAGTTCTTC.

The rearrangement links TRBV27 to TRBJ1-1, with TRBD1 identical over 9 bases. This CDR3 is built from 15 residues. Germline CDR1 MNHEY, CDR2 SMNVEV (reference sequence). Trimming at V came to 0 bases and at J to 6 bases, leaving 5 bases not matched to a gene. CDR3 residues: CASSLSPGQGSEAFF. In nucleotides, the CDR3 is TGTGCCAGCAGTTTATCGCCTGGACAGGGGTCTGAAGCTTTCTTT.

The gene calls are TRBV2 and TRBJ2-3, with D possibly matching TRBD1 (6 bases). Germline V gives CDR1 SNHLY, CDR2 FYNNEI. V was shortened by 5 bases and J by 0 bases, with 30 bases between the two germline ends. The CDR3 extends over 21 amino acids. CDR3 residues: CASSTPKWTANPGRSTDTQYF. The CDR3 nucleotides are TGTGCCAGCAGTACACCAAAATGGACAGCCAACCCCGGTCGGAGCACAGATACGCAGTATTTT.

The CDR3 coding sequence is TGTGCCAGCAGCGTAGCTACAGGGGGGATCTCCTACGAGCAGTACTTC. Residues: CASSVATGGISYEQYF. J is TRBJ2-7 and V is TRBV9, with TRBD1 matching 8 bases. V trimming: 0 bases; J trimming: 0 bases; junction bases outside the gene matches: 5. This CDR3 contains 16 residues. CDR1 is SGDLS and CDR2 is YYNGEE in the germline V gene.

This chain uses TRBV27 with TRBJ1-5; a possible D gene is TRBD1 (6 bases). V lost 1 base and J 6 bases, leaving 13 bases between the germline ends. Per germline, CDR1 MNHEY and CDR2 SMNVEV (reference sequence). The CDR3 covers 15 residues. Here the CDR3 DNA reads TGTGCCAGCAGTTTATTGGGGGAGGGGGGTCAGCCCCAGCATTTT. It codes for CASSLLGEGGQPQHF.

This clone was seen once. The chain joins TRBV5-1 to TRBJ1-2, with TRBD1 matching over 7 bases. CDR1 SGHRS and CDR2 YFSETQ come from the germline V gene. The V and J ends lost 0 bases and 8 bases, in that order; junction bases with no gene match: 10. The CDR3 loop spans 15 amino acids. CDR3 protein: CASSLGGGGQQGYTF. CDR3 DNA: TGCGCCAGCAGCTTGGGAGGGGGCGGCCAACAAGGCTACACCTTC.

This rearrangement joins TRBV5-6 to TRBJ2-2; tentative D call: TRBD2 (6 bases). CDR3 length: 16 residues. Germline loops: CDR1 SGHDT, CDR2 YYEEEE. The V end was cut by 4 bases, the J end by 5 bases, with 18 bases between. As DNA, the CDR3 is TGTGCCAGCAGCCGGGGGTGGTCTCAATCTACCGGGGAGCTGTTTTTT. Its translation: CASSRGWSQSTGELFF.

This clone was detected only once. This rearrangement joins TRBV13 to TRBJ1-2; TRBD1 agrees at 9 bases. CDR1 and CDR2 from the germline V gene are PRHDT and FYEKMQ (reference sequence). This CDR3 has 16 amino acids. V dropped 0 bases and J dropped 13; count of bases not matched to a gene: 15. The CDR3 loop is CASSLGEETGGPRGTF. The DNA for the CDR3 is TGTGCCAGCAGCTTAGGCGAAGAGACAGGGGGTCCGAGGGGCACCTTC.

This clone was observed a single time. The CDR3 is CASSLALGGLGGELFF. As DNA, the CDR3 is TGTGCCAGCAGCTTGGCCCTCGGGGGATTAGGCGGGGAGCTGTTTTTT. The V call is TRBV5-4, the J call TRBJ2-2; D is possibly TRBD2 (6 bases). Germline values: CDR1 SGHNT, CDR2 YYREEE (reference sequence). The CDR3 loop spans 16 amino acids. The germline V and J ends were trimmed by 0 bases and 7 bases, with 16 bases remaining between them.